The rows below give T cell receptor beta chains drawn from one sample of a study of post-analysis software for immune sequencing data. MiXCR was run by TCRdb on the PCR reads, yielding one entry per CDR3 protein. The sample lists 700,000 to 800,000 distinct CDR3 sequences; roughly 27% were seen once. The sample comprised blood. These receptors came from a girl aged 5 to 17 with multiple sclerosis. Each CDR3 is given with its conserved first and last residue. The D gene is left open where the match is weak. Rows may omit the clone size; those that give it use once, few, many or a size class.

V gene	J gene	D gene	clone size	CDR3 protein	CDR3 DNA
TRBV20-1	TRBJ2-1	-	few	CSARDSAFNEQFF	TGCAGTGCTAGAGATTCAGCCTTCAATGAGCAGTTCTTC
TRBV6-1	TRBJ2-1	-	-	CASLGQGGGYEQFF	TGTGCCAGCCTAGGACAGGGAGGGGGCTATGAGCAGTTCTTC
TRBV7-9	TRBJ1-1	-	-	CASIPPGARNTEAFF	TGTGCCAGCATCCCACCGGGCGCGCGGAACACTGAAGCTTTCTTT
TRBV7-2	TRBJ2-5	-	-	CASSQGRETQYF	TGTGCCAGCAGCCAGGGGCGGGAGACCCAGTACTTC
TRBV7-2	TRBJ2-1	-	once	CASSHRDPAYNEQFF	TGTGCCAGCAGCCATCGGGACCCGGCCTACAATGAGCAGTTCTTC
TRBV10-3	TRBJ1-6	-	-	CAISDGVVNSPLHF	TGTGCCATCAGTGACGGGGTCGTGAATTCACCCCTCCACTTT
TRBV19	TRBJ1-2	-	few	CASSLGQNNYGYTF	TGTGCCAGTAGCCTCGGACAGAACAACTATGGCTACACCTTC
TRBV6-1	TRBJ2-3	-	-	CASSENIGRDTQYF	TGTGCCAGCAGTGAGAACATAGGGAGAGATACGCAGTATTTT
TRBV20-1	TRBJ2-7	TRBD1	few	CSARPGQGIYEQYF	TGCAGTGCTAGACCCGGACAGGGGATCTACGAGCAGTACTTC
TRBV12-3/TRBV12-4	TRBJ2-7	-	few	CASRARLVGEQYF	TGTGCCAGCAGGGCTCGACTAGTTGGCGAGCAGTACTTC
TRBV24-1	TRBJ1-2	-	few	CATSDLYGYTF	TGTGCCACCAGTGATTTGTATGGCTACACCTTC
TRBV20-1	TRBJ1-2	-	few	CSANRAQASYGYTF	TGCAGTGCTAATAGGGCACAGGCCTCCTATGGCTACACCTTC
TRBV29-1	TRBJ1-3	-	-	CSVEVGDLGNTIYF	TGCAGCGTTGAAGTAGGGGATCTCGGAAACACCATATATTTT
TRBV7-9	TRBJ1-4	-	-	CASSSPSREKLFF	TGTGCCAGCAGCTCACCATCCCGGGAAAAACTGTTTTTT
TRBV20-1	TRBJ2-1	-	-	CSAHGLALTDYEQFF	TGCAGTGCGCACGGGCTAGCGTTGACGGACTATGAGCAGTTCTTC
TRBV24-1	TRBJ2-3	-	-	CATSDSSSPGVADTQYF	TGTGCCACCAGTGATTCTTCGTCCCCAGGGGTAGCAGATACGCAGTATTTT
TRBV14	TRBJ2-5	TRBD1	-	CASSHQGQLETQYF	TGTGCCAGCAGCCACCAGGGACAGCTGGAGACCCAGTACTTC
TRBV11-2	TRBJ1-4	TRBD1	few	CASSQDRSNEKLFF	TGTGCCAGCAGCCAGGACAGGTCTAATGAAAAACTGTTTTTT
TRBV15	TRBJ2-2	TRBD1	-	CATSLGDRGLPGELFF	TGTGCCACCAGTCTAGGGGACAGGGGCCTCCCCGGGGAGCTGTTTTTT
TRBV12-3/TRBV12-4	TRBJ1-6	-	few	CASTTSGTGSPLHF	TGTGCCAGCACCACTTCGGGGACGGGGTCACCCCTCCACTTT
TRBV7-9	TRBJ1-1	-	few	CASSRSGARLDTEAFF	TGTGCCAGCAGCCGGAGCGGGGCACGTCTGGACACTGAAGCTTTCTTT
TRBV20-1	TRBJ2-7	-	-	CSAEDSEVYEQYF	TGCAGTGCTGAGGACAGTGAAGTTTACGAGCAGTACTTC
TRBV10-1	TRBJ2-3	-	many	CASSGGHTDTQYF	TGCGCCAGCAGTGGGGGCCACACAGATACGCAGTATTTT
TRBV27	TRBJ1-4	TRBD1	-	CASSSIRWDRGDEKLFF	TGTGCCAGCAGTTCCATCAGGTGGGACAGGGGGGATGAAAAACTGTTTTTT
TRBV6-2/TRBV6-3	TRBJ2-2	-	few	CASSYSGQVSGELFF	TGTGCCAGCAGTTACTCTGGGCAGGTCTCCGGGGAGCTGTTTTTT
TRBV6-5	TRBJ2-5	-	-	CASSYSEGRTETQYF	TGTGCCAGCAGTTACTCCGAGGGGAGGACTGAGACCCAGTACTTC
TRBV9	TRBJ2-7	-	many	CASSARDGPTYEQYF	TGTGCCAGCAGCGCCCGGGACGGACCCACCTACGAGCAGTACTTC
TRBV29-1	TRBJ1-1	-	-	CSALGGANTGAFF	TGCAGCGCCCTTGGAGGAGCGAACACTGGAGCTTTCTTT
TRBV12-3/TRBV12-4	TRBJ2-7	-	few	CASSLGWRDHEQYF	TGTGCCAGCAGTTTAGGATGGAGGGACCACGAGCAGTACTTC